The text below deals with one T cell receptor (beta chain). Its target is unknown. This record belongs to a study of CD8+ T cells in alopecia areata. The CDR3 loop spans 14 amino acids. Germline V gene data show CDR1 as SGHDT and CDR2 as YYEEEE. Trimming stripped 4 bases from V and 3 bases from J, with 14 bases between. Specified treatment: oral pan-JAK inhibitor, 5-10 mg twice daily. After isolation, RNA underwent reverse transcription to generate cDNA as the sequencing template. This table comes from immunoSEQ multiplex PCR, and its TCRdb copy is limited to in-frame clones, with some not included. The sample has a few hundred thousand clones; about 60% are singletons. Study-wide results and limits: Mice gave a clearer picture of TCR sharing than patients did, possibly for HLA-related reasons.

The source was CD4+ T cells sorted from blood, collected around week 53, from a patient treated with tofacitinib. The clonotype comes from a human donor with alopecia areata. This chain links TRBV5-6 with TRBJ2-7, with TRBD1 as a possible D gene (5 bases). The CDR3 loop reads CASSLGQAIYEQYF. CDR3 nucleotide sequence: TGTGCCAGCAGCCTCGGACAAGCCATCTACGAGCAGTACTTC.